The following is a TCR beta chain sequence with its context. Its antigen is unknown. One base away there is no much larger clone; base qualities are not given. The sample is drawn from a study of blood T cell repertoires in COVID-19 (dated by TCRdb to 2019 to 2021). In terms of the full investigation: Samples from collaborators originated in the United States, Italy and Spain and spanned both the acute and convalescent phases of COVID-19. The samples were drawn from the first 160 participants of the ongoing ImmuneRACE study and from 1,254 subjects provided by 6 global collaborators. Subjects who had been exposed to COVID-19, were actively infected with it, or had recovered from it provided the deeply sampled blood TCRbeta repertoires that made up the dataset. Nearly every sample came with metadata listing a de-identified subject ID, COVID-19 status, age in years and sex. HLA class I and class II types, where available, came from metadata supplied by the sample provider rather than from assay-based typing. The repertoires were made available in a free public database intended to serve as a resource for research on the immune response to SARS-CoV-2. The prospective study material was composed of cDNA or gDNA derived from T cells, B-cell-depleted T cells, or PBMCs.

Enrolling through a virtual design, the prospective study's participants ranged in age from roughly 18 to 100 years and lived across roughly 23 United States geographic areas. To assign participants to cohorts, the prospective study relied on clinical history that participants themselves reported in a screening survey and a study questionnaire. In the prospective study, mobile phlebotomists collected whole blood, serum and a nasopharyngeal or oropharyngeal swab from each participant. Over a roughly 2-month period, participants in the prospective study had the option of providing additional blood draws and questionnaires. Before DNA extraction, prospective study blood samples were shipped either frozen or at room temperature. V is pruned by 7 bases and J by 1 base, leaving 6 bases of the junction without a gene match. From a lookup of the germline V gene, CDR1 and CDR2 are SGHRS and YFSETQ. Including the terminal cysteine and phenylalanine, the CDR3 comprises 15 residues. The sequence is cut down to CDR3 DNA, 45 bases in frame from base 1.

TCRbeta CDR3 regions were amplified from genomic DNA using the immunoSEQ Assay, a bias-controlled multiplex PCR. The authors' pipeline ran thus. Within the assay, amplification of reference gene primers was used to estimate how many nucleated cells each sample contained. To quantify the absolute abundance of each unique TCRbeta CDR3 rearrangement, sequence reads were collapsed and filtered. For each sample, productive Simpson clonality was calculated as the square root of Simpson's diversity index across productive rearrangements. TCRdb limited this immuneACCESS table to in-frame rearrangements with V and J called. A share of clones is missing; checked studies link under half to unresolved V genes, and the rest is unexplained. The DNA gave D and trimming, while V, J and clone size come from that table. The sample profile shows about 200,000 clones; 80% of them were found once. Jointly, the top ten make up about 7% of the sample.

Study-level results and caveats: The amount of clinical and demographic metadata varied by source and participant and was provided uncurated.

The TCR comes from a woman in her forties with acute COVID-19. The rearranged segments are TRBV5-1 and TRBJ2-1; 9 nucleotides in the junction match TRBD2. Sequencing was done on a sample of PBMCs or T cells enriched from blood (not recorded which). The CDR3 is CASGLAGDSYNEQFF. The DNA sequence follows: TGCGCCAGCGGATTAGCGGGGGATTCCTACAATGAGCAGTTCTTC.